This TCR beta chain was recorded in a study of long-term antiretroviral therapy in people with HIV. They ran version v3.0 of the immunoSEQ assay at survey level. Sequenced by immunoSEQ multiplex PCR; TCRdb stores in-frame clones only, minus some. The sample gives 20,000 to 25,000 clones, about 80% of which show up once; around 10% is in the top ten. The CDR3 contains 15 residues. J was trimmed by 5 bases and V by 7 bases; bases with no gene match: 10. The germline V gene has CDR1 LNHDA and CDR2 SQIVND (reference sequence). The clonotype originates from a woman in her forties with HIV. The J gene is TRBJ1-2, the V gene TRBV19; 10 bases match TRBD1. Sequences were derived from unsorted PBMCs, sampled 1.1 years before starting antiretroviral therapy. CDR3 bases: TGTGCCAGTACCCCCGGGACAGGGGCTTGGTATGGCTACACCTTC. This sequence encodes CASTPGTGAWYGYTF.